This T cell receptor beta chain emerged from a study of blood T cell repertoires in COVID-19. Across the study: PBMCs, B-cell-depleted T cells, or T cells were the source of the cDNA or gDNA that made up the material.

Produced via immunoSEQ multiplex PCR; TCRdb's table is partial and in-frame only. The sample has 300,000 or so clones; around nine tenths are singletons. This TCR was recovered from a man aged 50-60 years with active or convalescent COVID-19. The sequencing sample was made of peripheral blood.

The CDR3 loop is CASSLGQYSSTDTQYF. The CDR3 nucleotides are TGTGCCAGCAGCTTGGGGCAGTACTCTAGCACAGATACGCAGTATTTT. J is TRBJ2-3 and V is TRBV7-9, with D possibly TRBD1 on 5 matching bases. This CDR3 has 16 amino acids. Germline CDR1 reads SEHNR; CDR2 reads FQNEAQ (reference sequence). Trimming took 3 bases from V and 0 from J, leaving 13 bases between them.